These T cell receptor beta chains were read from a single sample in a study of blood T cell repertoires in COVID-19. Profiling relied on immunoSEQ multiplex PCR, and the TCRdb table lists in-frame clones only, not all of them. The data show 75,000 to 90,000 clones, with approximately 80% seen just once and about a sixth held by the top ten. The specimen sequenced was peripheral blood. The receptors stem from an older man with active or convalescent COVID-19. Both conserved end residues are part of each CDR3. The D gene is left open where the match is weak. Some rows have no size entry. The others give once, few or many, or a class for an expanded clone.

abundance: NA; v_gene: TRBV5-1; j_gene: TRBJ2-1; d_gene: TRBD2; CDR3aa: CASSSGTSGSGEQFF; CDR3nt: TGCGCCAGCAGCTCAGGGACTAGCGGGAGTGGTGAGCAGTTCTTC
abundance: NA; v_gene: TRBV28; j_gene: TRBJ2-2; d_gene: NA; CDR3aa: CASGVTRRNTGELFF; CDR3nt: TGTGCCAGCGGAGTAACTAGGAGGAACACCGGGGAGCTGTTTTTT
abundance: NA; v_gene: TRBV4-1; j_gene: TRBJ2-1; d_gene: TRBD2; CDR3aa: CASSRDPGLAGGEQFF; CDR3nt: TGCGCCAGCAGCCGGGACCCGGGACTAGCGGGAGGAGAGCAGTTCTTC
abundance: NA; v_gene: TRBV11-2; j_gene: TRBJ1-2; d_gene: NA; CDR3aa: CASSLTSYGYTF; CDR3nt: TGTGCCAGCAGCTTAACAAGCTATGGCTACACCTTC
abundance: NA; v_gene: TRBV11-2; j_gene: TRBJ2-1; d_gene: NA; CDR3aa: CASSRNTYNEQFF; CDR3nt: TGTGCCAGCAGTCGAAACACCTACAATGAGCAGTTCTTC
abundance: NA; v_gene: TRBV6-1; j_gene: TRBJ2-5; d_gene: TRBD2; CDR3aa: CASSEVLAGLQETQYF; CDR3nt: TGTGCCAGCAGTGAAGTACTAGCGGGACTCCAAGAGACCCAGTACTTC
abundance: NA; v_gene: TRBV21-1; j_gene: TRBJ1-3; d_gene: NA; CDR3aa: CASLSGQDSGNTIYF; CDR3nt: TGTGCCAGTCTATCCGGACAAGACTCTGGAAACACCATATATTTT
abundance: NA; v_gene: TRBV20-1; j_gene: TRBJ1-1; d_gene: NA; CDR3aa: CSASWGPTEAFF; CDR3nt: TGCAGTGCTAGTTGGGGCCCCACTGAAGCTTTCTTT
abundance: NA; v_gene: TRBV7-9; j_gene: TRBJ1-5; d_gene: TRBD1; CDR3aa: CASSPGTGRQPQHF; CDR3nt: TGTGCCAGCAGCCCAGGGACAGGGCGTCAGCCCCAGCATTTT
abundance: NA; v_gene: TRBV25-1; j_gene: TRBJ2-6; d_gene: TRBD1; CDR3aa: CASSQTGLSGANVLTF; CDR3nt: TGTGCCAGCAGCCAGACAGGGCTCTCTGGGGCCAACGTCCTGACTTTC
abundance: NA; v_gene: TRBV5-1; j_gene: TRBJ2-1; d_gene: TRBD1; CDR3aa: CASSYYPGQGKGEQFF; CDR3nt: TGCGCCAGCAGCTACTACCCGGGACAGGGGAAAGGTGAGCAGTTCTTC
abundance: NA; v_gene: TRBV19; j_gene: TRBJ1-1; d_gene: NA; CDR3aa: CASTSQDNTEAFF; CDR3nt: TGTGCCAGTACCTCACAGGATAACACTGAAGCTTTCTTT
abundance: few; v_gene: TRBV28; j_gene: TRBJ2-2; d_gene: TRBD2; CDR3aa: CASSYGGANTGELFF; CDR3nt: TGTGCCAGCAGTTACGGGGGGGCAAACACCGGGGAGCTGTTTTTT
abundance: NA; v_gene: TRBV5-1; j_gene: TRBJ2-3; d_gene: NA; CDR3aa: CASRVGRTDTQYF; CDR3nt: TGCGCCAGCAGAGTTGGGAGGACAGATACGCAGTATTTT
abundance: NA; v_gene: TRBV6-1; j_gene: TRBJ1-2; d_gene: TRBD1; CDR3aa: CASSETGGVYGYTF; CDR3nt: TGTGCCAGCAGTGAAACAGGGGGCGTTTATGGCTACACCTTC
abundance: NA; v_gene: TRBV4-1; j_gene: TRBJ2-3; d_gene: TRBD2; CDR3aa: CASSQDHGGGRADTQYF; CDR3nt: TGCGCCAGCAGCCAAGATCATGGCGGGGGGAGGGCAGATACGCAGTATTTT
abundance: NA; v_gene: TRBV7-8; j_gene: TRBJ2-5; d_gene: NA; CDR3aa: CASSSTETQETQYF; CDR3nt: TGTGCCAGCAGCTCGACAGAGACCCAAGAGACCCAGTACTTC
abundance: NA; v_gene: TRBV7-7; j_gene: TRBJ1-3; d_gene: NA; CDR3aa: CASSKGHISGNTIYF; CDR3nt: TGTGCCAGCAGCAAGGGACATATCTCTGGAAACACCATATATTTT
abundance: NA; v_gene: TRBV19; j_gene: TRBJ2-4; d_gene: TRBD2; CDR3aa: CASSMSGSSGFRYF; CDR3nt: TGTGCCAGTAGTATGAGTGGATCTAGCGGCTTTAGGTACTTC
abundance: NA; v_gene: TRBV3-1/TRBV3-2; j_gene: TRBJ2-1; d_gene: TRBD2; CDR3aa: CASSPYPGLATYNEQFF; CDR3nt: TGTGCCAGCAGCCCCTACCCGGGACTAGCGACATACAATGAGCAGTTCTTC
abundance: NA; v_gene: TRBV19; j_gene: TRBJ1-1; d_gene: TRBD1; CDR3aa: CASSSQGGTEAFF; CDR3nt: TGTGCCAGTAGTTCCCAGGGGGGCACTGAAGCTTTCTTT
abundance: few; v_gene: TRBV7-9; j_gene: TRBJ2-1; d_gene: TRBD2; CDR3aa: CASSRAGGVYNEQFF; CDR3nt: TGTGCCAGCAGTCGAGCGGGGGGCGTATACAATGAGCAGTTCTTC
abundance: few; v_gene: TRBV19; j_gene: TRBJ1-6; d_gene: TRBD1; CDR3aa: CASSIRDSNSPLHF; CDR3nt: TGTGCCAGTAGTATTCGGGACAGCAATTCACCCCTCCACTTT
abundance: NA; v_gene: TRBV18; j_gene: TRBJ1-2; d_gene: NA; CDR3aa: CASSPPGRGYGYTF; CDR3nt: TGTGCCAGCTCACCACCAGGGAGGGGGTATGGCTACACCTTC
abundance: NA; v_gene: TRBV11-2; j_gene: TRBJ2-1; d_gene: NA; CDR3aa: CASSLGGTVAYNEQFF; CDR3nt: TGTGCCAGCAGCCTAGGCGGGACGGTCGCGTACAATGAGCAGTTCTTC
abundance: NA; v_gene: TRBV6-2/TRBV6-3; j_gene: TRBJ1-1; d_gene: NA; CDR3aa: CASSYGGFGTEAFF; CDR3nt: TGTGCCAGCAGTTACGGGGGGTTTGGCACTGAAGCTTTCTTT
abundance: NA; v_gene: TRBV5-1; j_gene: TRBJ2-2; d_gene: TRBD1; CDR3aa: CASSWGPGTGFGELFF; CDR3nt: TGCGCCAGCAGCTGGGGTCCCGGGACAGGGTTCGGGGAGCTGTTTTTT
abundance: NA; v_gene: TRBV2; j_gene: TRBJ1-2; d_gene: TRBD1; CDR3aa: CASETGAGYTF; CDR3nt: TGTGCCAGTGAGACAGGGGCTGGCTACACCTTC
abundance: NA; v_gene: TRBV5-1; j_gene: TRBJ1-6; d_gene: NA; CDR3aa: CASSPRGGSPLHF; CDR3nt: TGCGCCAGCAGTCCTCGGGGGGGTTCACCCCTCCACTTT
abundance: NA; v_gene: TRBV27; j_gene: TRBJ2-3; d_gene: NA; CDR3aa: CASSSHGSTDTQYF; CDR3nt: TGTGCCAGCAGTTCCCACGGGAGCACAGATACGCAGTATTTT
abundance: NA; v_gene: TRBV7-2; j_gene: TRBJ1-1; d_gene: NA; CDR3aa: CASSPTGYDTEAFF; CDR3nt: TGTGCCAGCAGCCCTACAGGGTATGACACTGAAGCTTTCTTT
abundance: NA; v_gene: TRBV7-9; j_gene: TRBJ1-2; d_gene: NA; CDR3aa: CASRVGGDRGGYGYTF; CDR3nt: TGTGCCAGCAGGGTCGGAGGCGATCGAGGGGGCTATGGCTACACCTTC
abundance: NA; v_gene: TRBV6-4; j_gene: TRBJ2-2; d_gene: TRBD1; CDR3aa: CASSPGQGAGELFF; CDR3nt: TGTGCCAGCAGCCCGGGACAGGGTGCCGGGGAGCTGTTTTTT
abundance: NA; v_gene: TRBV6-5; j_gene: TRBJ2-1; d_gene: NA; CDR3aa: CASTPVSYNEQFF; CDR3nt: TGTGCCAGCACCCCAGTCAGCTACAATGAGCAGTTCTTC
abundance: NA; v_gene: TRBV27; j_gene: TRBJ2-1; d_gene: TRBD2; CDR3aa: CASSLGGGSYNEQFF; CDR3nt: TGTGCCAGCAGTTTAGGGGGAGGGTCCTACAATGAGCAGTTCTTC
abundance: many; v_gene: TRBV19; j_gene: TRBJ1-1; d_gene: NA; CDR3aa: CASNHQVNTEAFF; CDR3nt: TGTGCCAGTAATCATCAGGTGAACACTGAAGCTTTCTTT
abundance: NA; v_gene: TRBV27; j_gene: TRBJ1-1; d_gene: NA; CDR3aa: CASSEDRNTEAFF; CDR3nt: TGTGCCAGCAGTGAGGACAGAAACACTGAAGCTTTCTTT
abundance: NA; v_gene: TRBV5-1; j_gene: TRBJ1-1; d_gene: TRBD1; CDR3aa: CASRGTGHTEAFF; CDR3nt: TGCGCCAGCAGAGGGACAGGGCACACTGAAGCTTTCTTT
abundance: NA; v_gene: TRBV13; j_gene: TRBJ1-2; d_gene: TRBD1; CDR3aa: CASSLFGQGGAGYTF; CDR3nt: TGTGCCAGCAGCTTATTCGGACAGGGGGGAGCTGGCTACACCTTC
abundance: few; v_gene: TRBV12-3/TRBV12-4; j_gene: TRBJ1-5; d_gene: NA; CDR3aa: CASSFIGVQPQHF; CDR3nt: TGTGCCAGCAGTTTCATAGGGGTCCAGCCCCAGCATTTT
abundance: few; v_gene: TRBV5-1; j_gene: TRBJ2-3; d_gene: NA; CDR3aa: CASSLTSPEGTQYF; CDR3nt: TGCGCCAGCAGCTTGACTTCCCCCGAGGGTACGCAGTATTTT
abundance: NA; v_gene: TRBV6-4; j_gene: TRBJ1-6; d_gene: NA; CDR3aa: CASSEAGQNSPLHF; CDR3nt: TGTGCCAGCAGTGAGGCAGGGCAGAATTCACCCCTCCACTTT
abundance: once; v_gene: TRBV10-1; j_gene: TRBJ2-5; d_gene: NA; CDR3aa: CASSVSVGGQETQYF; CDR3nt: TGCGCCAGCAGTGTTTCGGTGGGGGGCCAAGAGACCCAGTACTTC
abundance: NA; v_gene: TRBV19; j_gene: TRBJ2-1; d_gene: TRBD2; CDR3aa: CASTLVWVAGRYNEQFF; CDR3nt: TGTGCCAGTACCCTAGTTTGGGTAGCGGGGAGATACAATGAGCAGTTCTTC
abundance: NA; v_gene: TRBV7-2; j_gene: TRBJ2-5; d_gene: TRBD2; CDR3aa: CASSWGGVQETQYF; CDR3nt: TGTGCCAGCAGCTGGGGGGGGGTCCAAGAGACCCAGTACTTC
abundance: NA; v_gene: TRBV27; j_gene: TRBJ1-6; d_gene: TRBD1; CDR3aa: CASSLTGVSPLHF; CDR3nt: TGTGCCAGCAGTTTAACAGGGGTATCACCCCTCCACTTT
abundance: NA; v_gene: TRBV19; j_gene: TRBJ1-2; d_gene: TRBD1; CDR3aa: CASSIQGAGYGYTF; CDR3nt: TGTGCCAGTAGTATCCAGGGGGCTGGCTATGGCTACACCTTC
abundance: NA; v_gene: TRBV19; j_gene: TRBJ1-3; d_gene: NA; CDR3aa: CASSLTAAVRNTIYF; CDR3nt: TGTGCCAGTAGTTTAACCGCAGCGGTAAGAAACACCATATATTTT
abundance: NA; v_gene: TRBV7-2; j_gene: TRBJ2-5; d_gene: NA; CDR3aa: CASSPSRGNQETQYF; CDR3nt: TGTGCCAGCAGTCCGAGTCGGGGGAATCAAGAGACCCAGTACTTC
abundance: NA; v_gene: TRBV28; j_gene: TRBJ2-1; d_gene: TRBD2; CDR3aa: CASSSPSSGGANEQFF; CDR3nt: TGTGCCAGCAGTTCCCCTTCTAGCGGGGGGGCCAATGAGCAGTTCTTC
abundance: NA; v_gene: TRBV30; j_gene: TRBJ1-1; d_gene: TRBD1; CDR3aa: CAWSHRGNTEAFF; CDR3nt: TGTGCCTGGAGCCACAGGGGGAACACTGAAGCTTTCTTT
abundance: NA; v_gene: TRBV19; j_gene: TRBJ2-1; d_gene: NA; CDR3aa: CASSIMANLAYNEQFF; CDR3nt: TGTGCCAGTAGTATAATGGCTAACCTAGCCTACAATGAGCAGTTCTTC
abundance: NA; v_gene: TRBV7-9; j_gene: TRBJ1-4; d_gene: NA; CDR3aa: CASSPKGAGLEEKLFF; CDR3nt: TGTGCCAGCAGTCCTAAGGGAGCGGGTTTGGAGGAAAAACTGTTTTTT
abundance: NA; v_gene: TRBV19; j_gene: TRBJ1-3; d_gene: NA; CDR3aa: CASSASGGPGNTIYF; CDR3nt: TGTGCCAGTAGTGCGAGCGGGGGGCCTGGAAACACCATATATTTT
abundance: NA; v_gene: TRBV6-1; j_gene: TRBJ1-4; d_gene: NA; CDR3aa: CASTETVREKLFF; CDR3nt: TGTGCCAGCACTGAAACGGTTAGAGAAAAACTGTTTTTT